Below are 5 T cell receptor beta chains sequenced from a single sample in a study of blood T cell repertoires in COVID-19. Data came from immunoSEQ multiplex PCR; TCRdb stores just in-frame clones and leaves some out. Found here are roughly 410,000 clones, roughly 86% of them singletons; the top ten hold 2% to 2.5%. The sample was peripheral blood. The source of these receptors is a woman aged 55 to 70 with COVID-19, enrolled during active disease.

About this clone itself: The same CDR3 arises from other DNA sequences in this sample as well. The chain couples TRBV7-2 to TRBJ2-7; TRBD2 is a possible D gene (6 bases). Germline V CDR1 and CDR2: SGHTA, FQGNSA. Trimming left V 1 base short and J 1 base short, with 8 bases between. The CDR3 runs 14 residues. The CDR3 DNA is TGTGCCAGCAGCTTAGGGGCGGGGTCCTACGAGCAGTACTTC. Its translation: CASSLGAGSYEQYF.

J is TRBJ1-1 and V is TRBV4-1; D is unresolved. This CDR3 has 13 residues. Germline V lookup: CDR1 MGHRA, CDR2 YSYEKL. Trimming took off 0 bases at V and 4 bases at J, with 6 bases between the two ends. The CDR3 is CASSQDGGTEAFF. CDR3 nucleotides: TGCGCCAGCAGCCAAGACGGTGGCACTGAAGCTTTCTTT.

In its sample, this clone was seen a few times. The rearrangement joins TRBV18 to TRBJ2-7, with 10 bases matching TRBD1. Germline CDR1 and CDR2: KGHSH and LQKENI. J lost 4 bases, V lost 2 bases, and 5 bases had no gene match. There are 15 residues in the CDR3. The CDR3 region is CASSPRGQGWYEQYF. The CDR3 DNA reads TGTGCCAGCTCACCAAGGGGACAGGGGTGGTACGAGCAGTACTTC.

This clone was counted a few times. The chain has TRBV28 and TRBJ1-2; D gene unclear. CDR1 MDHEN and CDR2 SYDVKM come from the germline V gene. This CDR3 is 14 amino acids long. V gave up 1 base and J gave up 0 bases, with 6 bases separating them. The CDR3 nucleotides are TGTGCCAGCAGTTTATCGCCAGCTAACTATGGCTACACCTTC. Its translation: CASSLSPANYGYTF.

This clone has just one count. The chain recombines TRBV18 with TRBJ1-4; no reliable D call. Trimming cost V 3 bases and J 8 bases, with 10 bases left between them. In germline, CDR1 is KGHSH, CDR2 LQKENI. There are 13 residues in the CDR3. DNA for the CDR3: TGTGCCAGCTCACCCGGGATTGAGGAAAAACTGTTTTTT. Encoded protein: CASSPGIEEKLFF.